This record covers a single T cell receptor (beta chain). This record comes from a study of blood T cell repertoires in COVID-19. Each participant's cohort was designated according to participant-reported clinical history. This CDR3 comprises 13 residues. The V and J ends lost 5 bases and 8 bases respectively, with 12 bases between them. Looked up from germline, CDR1 is SEHNR and CDR2 is FQNEAQ (reference sequence). The data were produced by immunoSEQ multiplex PCR, yet TCRdb's version contains in-frame clones alone and is incomplete. Of roughly 150,000 clones listed, over 80% were seen once; the top ten hold 5.2%.

This receptor was obtained from a man in his sixties or seventies who had been exposed to COVID-19. This sequence joins TRBV7-9 and TRBJ1-4; no firm D call. Sequenced: PBMCs or T cells enriched from blood (not recorded which). In DNA form, the CDR3 reads TGTGCCAGCAGCCTAGGTGGAGGCGAAAAACTGTTTTTT. This codes for CASSLGGGEKLFF.